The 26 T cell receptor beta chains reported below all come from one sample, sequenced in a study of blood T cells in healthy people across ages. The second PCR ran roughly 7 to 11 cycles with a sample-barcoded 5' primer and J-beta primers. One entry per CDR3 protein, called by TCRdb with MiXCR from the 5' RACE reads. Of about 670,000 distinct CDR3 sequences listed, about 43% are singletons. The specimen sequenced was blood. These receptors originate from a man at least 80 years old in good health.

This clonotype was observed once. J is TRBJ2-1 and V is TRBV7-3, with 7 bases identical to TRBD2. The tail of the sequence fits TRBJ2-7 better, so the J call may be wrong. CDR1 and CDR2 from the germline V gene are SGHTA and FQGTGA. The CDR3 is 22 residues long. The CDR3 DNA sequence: TGTGCCAGCAGCCGCCCGTCGGGGGGAATAGCGGTCGACACGAGCTCCTACAATGAGCAGTACTTC. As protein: CASSRPSGGIAVDTSSYNEQYF.

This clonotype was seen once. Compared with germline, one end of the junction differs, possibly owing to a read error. CDR3 DNA sequence: TGCAGCGTTGAGGGACAGAACCATTATGGCTACACCTTT. Translation: CSVEGQNHYGYTF. The rearrangement uses TRBV29-1 and TRBJ1-2; 7 bases fit TRBD1. Germline CDR1 SQVTM, CDR2 ANQGSEA. This CDR3 is 13 amino acids long.

CDR3 residues: CASSTRRGTGELFF. The CDR3 nucleotides are TGTGCCAGCAGCACTCGACGGGGAACCGGGGAGCTGTTTTTT. The chain joins TRBV6-5 to TRBJ2-2; the D gene is possibly TRBD2 (5 bases). Looked up from germline, CDR1 is MNHEY and CDR2 is SVGAGI. The V and J ends lost 6 bases and 5 bases respectively, with 13 bases between them. This CDR3 is 14 amino acids long.

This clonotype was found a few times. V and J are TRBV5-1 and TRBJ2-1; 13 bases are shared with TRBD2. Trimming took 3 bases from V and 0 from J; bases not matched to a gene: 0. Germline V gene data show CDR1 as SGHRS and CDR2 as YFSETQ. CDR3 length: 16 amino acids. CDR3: CASSWTSGSSYNEQFF. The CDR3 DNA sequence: TGCGCCAGCAGCTGGACTAGCGGGAGCTCCTACAATGAGCAGTTCTTC. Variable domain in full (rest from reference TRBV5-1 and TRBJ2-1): KAGVTQTPRYLIKTRGQQVTLSCSPISGHRSVSWYQQTPGQGLQFLFEYFSETQRNKGNFPGRFSGRQFSNSRSEMNVSTLELGDSALYLCASSWTSGSSYNEQFFGPGTRLTVL.

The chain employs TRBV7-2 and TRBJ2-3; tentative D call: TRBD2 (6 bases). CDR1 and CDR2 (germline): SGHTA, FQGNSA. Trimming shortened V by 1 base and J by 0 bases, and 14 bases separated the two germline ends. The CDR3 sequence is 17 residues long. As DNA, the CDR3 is TGTGCCAGCAGCTTAGTCTTTGGGGGGACTAGCACAGATACGCAGTATTTT. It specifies CASSLVFGGTSTDTQYF. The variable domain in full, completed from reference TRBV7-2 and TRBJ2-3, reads GAGVSQSPSNKVTEKGKDVELRCDPISGHTALYWYRQSLGQGLEFLIYFQGNSAPDKSGLPSDRFSAERTGGSVSTLTIQRTQQEDSAVYLCASSLVFGGTSTDTQYFGPGTRLTVL.

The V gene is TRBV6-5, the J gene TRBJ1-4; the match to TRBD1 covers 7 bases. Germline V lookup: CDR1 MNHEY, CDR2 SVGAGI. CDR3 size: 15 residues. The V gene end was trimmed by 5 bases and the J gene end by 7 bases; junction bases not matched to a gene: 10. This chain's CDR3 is CASSTRTEGAEKLFF. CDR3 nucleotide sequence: TGTGCCAGCAGTACCCGGACAGAGGGGGCTGAAAAACTGTTTTTT.

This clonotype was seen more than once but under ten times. CDR3 protein: CSASRGGSGTETQYF. The CDR3 DNA follows: TGCAGTGCTAGTAGGGGAGGCTCGGGCACAGAGACCCAGTACTTC. The chain carries TRBV20-1 and TRBJ2-5; D perhaps matches TRBD2 (6 bases). There are 15 residues in the CDR3. V dropped 3 bases and J dropped 4 bases, with 18 bases sitting between them. CDR1 and CDR2 from the germline V gene are DFQATT and SNEGSKA (reference sequence).

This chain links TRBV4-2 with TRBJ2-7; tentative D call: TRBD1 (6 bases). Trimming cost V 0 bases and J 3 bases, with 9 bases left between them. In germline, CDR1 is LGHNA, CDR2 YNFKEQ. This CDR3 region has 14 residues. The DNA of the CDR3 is TGTGCCAGCAGCCAAGACAGGGGTAACTACGAGCAGTACTTC. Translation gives CASSQDRGNYEQYF.

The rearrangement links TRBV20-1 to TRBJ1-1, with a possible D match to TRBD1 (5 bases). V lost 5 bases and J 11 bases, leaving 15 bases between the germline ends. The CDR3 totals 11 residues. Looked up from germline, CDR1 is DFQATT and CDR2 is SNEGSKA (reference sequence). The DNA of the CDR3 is TGCAGTGCTCCCTCCGGCAGGGAGGCTTTCTTT. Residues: CSAPSGREAFF.

Here the CDR3 reads CASSYYQNQPQHF. CDR3 coding DNA: TGTGCCAGCAGTTACTATCAGAATCAGCCCCAGCATTTT. The chain links TRBV6-2 or TRBV6-3 to TRBJ1-5, with D uncertain. Trimming took off 1 base at V and 4 bases at J, with 5 bases between the two ends. Germline V gene sequence: CDR1 MNHEY, CDR2 SVGEGT. The CDR3 extends over 13 amino acids.

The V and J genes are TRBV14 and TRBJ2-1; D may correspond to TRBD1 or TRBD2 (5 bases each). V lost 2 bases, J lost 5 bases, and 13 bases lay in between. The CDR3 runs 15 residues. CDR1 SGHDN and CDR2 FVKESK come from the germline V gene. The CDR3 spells CASSQMGPLHNEQFF. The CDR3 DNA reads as TGTGCCAGCAGCCAAATGGGACCGTTGCACAATGAGCAGTTCTTC.

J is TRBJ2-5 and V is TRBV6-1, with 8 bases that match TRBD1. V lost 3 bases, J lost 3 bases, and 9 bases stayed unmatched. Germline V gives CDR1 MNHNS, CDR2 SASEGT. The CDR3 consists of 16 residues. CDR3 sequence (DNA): TGTGCCAGCAGTGACTTCCGACAGGGGCTCAAAGAGACCCAGTACTTC. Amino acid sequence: CASSDFRQGLKETQYF.

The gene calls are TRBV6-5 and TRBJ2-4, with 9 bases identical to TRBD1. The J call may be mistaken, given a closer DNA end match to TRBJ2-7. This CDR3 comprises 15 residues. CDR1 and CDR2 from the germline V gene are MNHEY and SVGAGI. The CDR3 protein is CASSYSPGQGAEQYF. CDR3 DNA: TGTGCCAGCAGTTACTCTCCGGGACAGGGAGCCGAGCAGTACTTC.

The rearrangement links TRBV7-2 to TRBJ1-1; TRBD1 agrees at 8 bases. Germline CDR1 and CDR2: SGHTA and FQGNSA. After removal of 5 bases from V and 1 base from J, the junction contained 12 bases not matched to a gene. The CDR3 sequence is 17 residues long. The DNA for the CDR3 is TGTGCCAGCAGCCCCAACAGGGGGGAAATGGGGAACACTGAAGCTTTCTTT. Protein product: CASSPNRGEMGNTEAFF. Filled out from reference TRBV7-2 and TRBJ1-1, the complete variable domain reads GAGVSQSPSNKVTEKGKDVELRCDPISGHTALYWYRQSLGQGLEFLIYFQGNSAPDKSGLPSDRFSAERTGGSVSTLTIQRTQQEDSAVYLCASSPNRGEMGNTEAFFGQGTRLTVV.

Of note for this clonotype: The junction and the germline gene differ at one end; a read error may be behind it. As DNA, the CDR3 is TGTGCCAACAGTTACGGATCGCGACAGGGCTCCGAGCAGTACTTC. This translates into CANSYGSRQGSEQYF. The chain recombines TRBV6-5 with TRBJ2-4; 7 bases match TRBD1. The DNA end favors TRBJ2-7, so the J call may be wrong. Per the germline V gene, CDR1 is MNHEY and CDR2 is SVGAGI. The CDR3 consists of 15 residues.

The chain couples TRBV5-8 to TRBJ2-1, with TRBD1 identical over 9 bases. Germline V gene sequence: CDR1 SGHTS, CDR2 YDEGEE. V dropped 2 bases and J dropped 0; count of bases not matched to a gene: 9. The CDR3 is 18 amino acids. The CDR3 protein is CASSFETGGGSSYNEQFF. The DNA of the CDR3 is TGTGCCAGCAGCTTTGAGACAGGGGGAGGGAGCTCCTACAATGAGCAGTTCTTC.

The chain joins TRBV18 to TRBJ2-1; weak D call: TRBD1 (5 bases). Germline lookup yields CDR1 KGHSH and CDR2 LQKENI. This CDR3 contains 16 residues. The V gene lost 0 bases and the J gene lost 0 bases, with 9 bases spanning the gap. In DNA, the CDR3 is TGTGCCAGCTCACCACCCCAGGGCAGCTCCTACAATGAGCAGTTCTTC. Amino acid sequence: CASSPPQGSSYNEQFF.

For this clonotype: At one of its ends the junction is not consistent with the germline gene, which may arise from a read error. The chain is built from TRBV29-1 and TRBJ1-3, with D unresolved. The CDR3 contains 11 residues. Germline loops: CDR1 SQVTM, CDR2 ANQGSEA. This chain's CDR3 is CNVEEGNTIYF. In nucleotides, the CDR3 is TGCAACGTTGAGGAAGGAAACACCATATATTTT.

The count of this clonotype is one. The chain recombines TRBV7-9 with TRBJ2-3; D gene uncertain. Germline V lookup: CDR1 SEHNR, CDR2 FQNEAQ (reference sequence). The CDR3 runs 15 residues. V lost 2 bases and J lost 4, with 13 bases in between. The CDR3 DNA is TGTGCCAGCAGCTTATATGCGGAAGCCTCAGATACGCAGTATTTT. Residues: CASSLYAEASDTQYF.

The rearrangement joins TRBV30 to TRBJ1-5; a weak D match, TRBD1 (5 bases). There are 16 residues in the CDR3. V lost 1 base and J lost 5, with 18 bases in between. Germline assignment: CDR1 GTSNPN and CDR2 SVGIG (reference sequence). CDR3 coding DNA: TGTGCCTGGAGTGCGGGTTTGAGACAGACCGATCAGCCCCAGCATTTT. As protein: CAWSAGLRQTDQPQHF. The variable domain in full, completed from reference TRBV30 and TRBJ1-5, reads SQTIHQWPATLVQPVGSPLSLECTVEGTSNPNLYWYRQAAGRGLQLLFYSVGIGQISSEVPQNLSASRPQDRQFILSSKKLLLSDSGFYLCAWSAGLRQTDQPQHFGDGTRLSIL.

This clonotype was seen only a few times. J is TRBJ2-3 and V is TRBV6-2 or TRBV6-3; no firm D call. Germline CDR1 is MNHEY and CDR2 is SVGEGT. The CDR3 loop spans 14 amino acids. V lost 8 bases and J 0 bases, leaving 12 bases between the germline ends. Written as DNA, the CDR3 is TGTGCCAGCGCCTTGGACGGGAGCACAGATACGCAGTATTTT. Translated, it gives CASALDGSTDTQYF.

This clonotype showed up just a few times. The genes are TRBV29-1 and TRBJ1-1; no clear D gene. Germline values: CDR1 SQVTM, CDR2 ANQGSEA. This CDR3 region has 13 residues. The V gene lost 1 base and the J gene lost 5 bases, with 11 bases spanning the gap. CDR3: CSVEASIGTEAFF. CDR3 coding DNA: TGCAGCGTTGAAGCCTCGATTGGGACTGAAGCTTTCTTT. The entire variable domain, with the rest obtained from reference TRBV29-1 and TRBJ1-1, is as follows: SAVISQKPSRDICQRGTSLTIQCQVDSQVTMMFWYRQQPGQSLTLIATANQGSEATYESGFVIDKFPISRPNLTFSTLTVSNMSPEDSSIYLCSVEASIGTEAFFGQGTRLTVV.

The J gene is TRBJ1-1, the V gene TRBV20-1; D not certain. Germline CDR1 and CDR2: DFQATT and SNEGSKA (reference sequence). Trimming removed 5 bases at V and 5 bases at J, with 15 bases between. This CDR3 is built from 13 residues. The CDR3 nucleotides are TGCAGTGCTCCCGACCTGACTTGGACTGAAGCTTTCTTT. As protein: CSAPDLTWTEAFF.

CDR3 amino acids: CASATDRGNNEQFF. The CDR3 DNA reads TGCGCCAGCGCAACCGACAGGGGAAACAATGAGCAGTTCTTC. V gene TRBV5-1 combines with J gene TRBJ2-1, with 8 bases identical to TRBD1. CDR1 and CDR2 from the germline V gene are SGHRS and YFSETQ. V was pared by 7 bases and J by 5 bases, with 8 bases of the junction left unmatched. There are 14 residues in the CDR3.

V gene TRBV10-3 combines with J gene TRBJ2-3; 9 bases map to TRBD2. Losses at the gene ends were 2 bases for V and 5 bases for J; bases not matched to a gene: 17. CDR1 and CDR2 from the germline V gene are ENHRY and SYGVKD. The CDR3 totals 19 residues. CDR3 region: CAISERARTIAGDGDTQYF. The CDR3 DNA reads TGTGCCATCAGTGAGAGGGCCAGAACTATAGCGGGAGATGGAGATACGCAGTATTTT.

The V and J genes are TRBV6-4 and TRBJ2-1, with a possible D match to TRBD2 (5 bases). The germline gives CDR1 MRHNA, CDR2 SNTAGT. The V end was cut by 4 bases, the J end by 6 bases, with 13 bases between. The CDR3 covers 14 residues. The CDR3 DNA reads TGTGCCAGCAGTGTCGAACTAGATTCCAATGAGCAGTTCTTC. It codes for CASSVELDSNEQFF.